This TCR beta chain appears in the sequencing data of a study of T cells in Graves' hyperthyroidism and ophthalmopathy. Newly diagnosed patients aged 18 to 65 had hyperthyroidism of under 2 months' duration. General study findings and limits: The model forecast ophthalmopathy, anticipating it by a median 6.5 months before onset.

This clonotype was counted between two and nine times. Its antigen is unidentified. Amplification of TCR beta CDR3 regions was performed using RNA transcripts as template. The primer set for the first-round RT-PCR of the TCR CDR3 was HTBI. TCRdb reprocessed the multiplex PCR reads with MiXCR, giving one entry per CDR3 protein. In the table there are around 190,000 distinct CDR3 sequences, 15% to 20% of which are singletons. The CDR3 consists of 14 residues. The germline V gene encodes CDR1 SNHLY and CDR2 FYNNEI. Between the trimmed V and J ends, which lost 4 bases and 5 bases, there was a span of 14 bases.

This TCR was recovered from a woman aged 50 to 65 with Graves' hyperthyroidism. The V and J genes are TRBV2 and TRBJ1-1; D remains unclear. Sequenced material: blood. The CDR3 DNA is TGTGCCAGCAGTGTATCCGGGGATTGGACTGAAGCTTTCTTT. Translating it yields CASSVSGDWTEAFF.